Listed below are T cell receptor beta chains from one sample, sequenced in a study of cytomegalovirus exposure and HLA in healthy donors. Produced via immunoSEQ multiplex PCR; TCRdb's table is partial and in-frame only. This sample yields around 150,000 clones, of which roughly 80% are seen a single time; approximately 2% belongs to the top ten. The sequenced material came from PBMCs. The source of these receptors is a young man in good health and CMV-seronegative. CDR3s include the opening cysteine and the closing phenylalanine or tryptophan. D genes are given only for firm matches. Only part of the rows carry a size: once, few, many, or a class if the clone is expanded.

d_call	clone_size	v_call	j_call	cdr3_aa	cdr3_nt
-	-	TRBV6-1	TRBJ1-1	CASSEVNTEAFF	TGTGCCAGCAGCGAGGTGAACACTGAAGCTTTCTTT
-	-	TRBV19	TRBJ2-1	CASSIGQGIHNEQFF	TGTGCCAGTAGTATTGGTCAGGGGATTCACAATGAGCAGTTCTTC
-	-	TRBV5-4	TRBJ2-5	CASSLAGGGPVQETQYF	TGTGCCAGCAGCTTGGCCGGGGGAGGACCAGTCCAAGAGACCCAGTACTTC
TRBD1	-	TRBV7-9	TRBJ1-3	CASSIDRGGAGNTIYF	TGTGCCAGCAGCATCGACAGGGGGGGAGCGGGAAACACCATATATTTT
-	few	TRBV19	TRBJ1-2	CASGRGVGYTF	TGTGCCAGTGGTAGGGGGGTTGGCTACACCTTC
-	-	TRBV19	TRBJ1-4	CASSNTATNEKLFF	TGTGCCAGTTCCAACACCGCAACTAATGAAAAACTGTTTTTT
-	-	TRBV11-2	TRBJ2-3	CASRRASTDTQYF	TGTGCCAGCAGGCGGGCCAGCACAGATACGCAGTATTTT
-	-	TRBV11-2	TRBJ1-3	CASSSLSGNTIYF	TGTGCCAGCAGCTCTCTCTCTGGAAACACCATATATTTT
TRBD2	-	TRBV10-1	TRBJ2-1	CASSSTSGKVFEQFF	TGCGCCAGCAGCTCGACTAGCGGGAAAGTTTTTGAGCAGTTCTTC
-	-	TRBV29-1	TRBJ2-2	CSGLRNTGELFF	TGCAGCGGACTCAGGAACACCGGGGAGCTGTTTTTT
TRBD1	-	TRBV5-8	TRBJ1-5	CASSLKGTGLLPQHF	TGTGCCAGCAGCTTGAAAGGGACAGGGCTCCTTCCCCAGCATTTT
TRBD1	-	TRBV25-1	TRBJ2-7	CASSDPGTGSYEQYF	TGTGCCAGCAGTGACCCTGGGACAGGGTCCTACGAGCAGTACTTC
TRBD2	-	TRBV7-3	TRBJ2-3	CASSLWPGGPKDTQYF	TGTGCCAGCAGCTTATGGCCGGGAGGGCCTAAAGATACGCAGTATTTT
-	-	TRBV6-5	TRBJ2-3	CASSYQVNTDTQYF	TGTGCCAGCAGTTACCAGGTGAACACAGATACGCAGTATTTT
TRBD1	-	TRBV5-1	TRBJ1-1	CASSSLVSGGTEAFF	TGCGCCAGCAGCTCTTTAGTGTCAGGGGGCACTGAAGCTTTCTTT
-	-	TRBV4-1	TRBJ2-3	CASSLSGGKEVADTQYF	TGCGCCAGCAGCCTATCAGGAGGGAAAGAGGTAGCAGATACGCAGTATTTT
TRBD2	-	TRBV29-1	TRBJ2-1	CSALGTSLNEQFF	TGCAGCGCCCTAGGGACTAGCCTCAATGAGCAGTTCTTC
TRBD1	-	TRBV6-6	TRBJ2-5	CATRDRGHQETQYF	TGTGCCACACGCGACAGGGGGCACCAAGAGACCCAGTACTTC
-	few	TRBV6-1	TRBJ2-7	CASSGTGTSHLSEQYF	TGTGCCAGCAGTGGAACAGGAACTTCCCACTTAAGCGAGCAGTACTTC
-	-	TRBV7-6	TRBJ2-7	CASSLERSSYEQYF	TGTGCCAGCAGCTTAGAACGGAGCTCCTACGAGCAGTACTTC
TRBD2	-	TRBV5-1	TRBJ2-7	CASSSRPGTSGIGEQYF	TGCGCCAGCAGCTCACGTCCCGGGACTAGCGGGATTGGCGAGCAGTACTTC
-	-	TRBV11-2	TRBJ2-1	CASSLARQVSLDEQFF	TGTGCCAGCAGCTTAGCTCGGCAGGTTTCTTTAGATGAGCAGTTCTTC
-	-	TRBV27	TRBJ1-3	CASSLQGSGNTIYF	TGTGCCAGCAGTTTACAGGGATCTGGAAACACCATATATTTT
-	-	TRBV5-6	TRBJ2-5	CASSLVGGRGTETQYF	TGTGCCAGCAGCTTGGTAGGAGGCAGGGGAACAGAGACCCAGTACTTC
TRBD1	-	TRBV9	TRBJ2-1	CASSVGGQVYNEQFF	TGTGCCAGCAGCGTAGGGGGACAGGTCTACAATGAGCAGTTCTTC
TRBD2	-	TRBV5-1	TRBJ2-3	CASSSQPAGLTDTQYF	TGCGCCAGCAGCTCGCAACCAGCGGGGTTGACAGATACGCAGTATTTT
TRBD2	-	TRBV30	TRBJ2-7	CASLGEGLLEQYF	TGTGCCAGCCTCGGGGAGGGCCTTCTGGAGCAGTACTTC
-	-	TRBV7-3	TRBJ2-7	CASSLTEGYEQYF	TGTGCCAGCAGCTTAACTGAGGGCTACGAGCAGTACTTC
TRBD1	-	TRBV13	TRBJ2-7	CASSLGTASYYEQYF	TGTGCCAGCAGCCTCGGGACAGCCTCTTACTACGAGCAGTACTTC
-	-	TRBV5-1	TRBJ2-5	CASSLAGTIQETQYF	TGCGCCAGCAGCTTGGCCGGGACAATTCAAGAGACCCAGTACTTC
-	-	TRBV5-1	TRBJ2-3	CASSLDPTRSTDTQYF	TGCGCCAGCAGCTTGGACCCCACACGCAGCACAGATACGCAGTATTTT
-	-	TRBV20-1	TRBJ2-4	CSAITLYHQYF	TGCAGTGCTATTACCCTCTATCATCAGTACTTC